Reported below is one TCR beta chain. Its specificity is unknown. The junction differs from germline at one of its ends, possibly a read error. This sample is part of a study of shared clonotypes between healthy human individuals. The study, taken as a whole, reports: Clonotypes which were not shared had lower generation probabilities than clonotypes that all four donors shared.

Assay used: immunoSEQ multiplex PCR; TCRdb lists only in-frame clones, some missing. The sample shows millions of clones, about 95% of them seen only once. CD8 cells classed as naive were CD45RO-negative and positively selected for CCR7, excluding terminally differentiated effector memory CD45RA+ cells. Germline lookup yields CDR1 SEHNR and CDR2 FQNEAQ (reference sequence). The CDR3 runs 16 residues. V usage is TRBV7-9 and J usage is TRBJ1-4; the match to TRBD1 covers 8 bases. The receptor was derived from a man between 18 and 35 years old in good health. Sequenced material: naive CD8+ T cells sorted from blood. The CDR3 reads CASSLPGQGAKEKLFF. The CDR3 DNA reads TGTGCCAGCAGCTTACCAGGTCAGGGGGCTAAGGAAAAACTGTTTTTT.